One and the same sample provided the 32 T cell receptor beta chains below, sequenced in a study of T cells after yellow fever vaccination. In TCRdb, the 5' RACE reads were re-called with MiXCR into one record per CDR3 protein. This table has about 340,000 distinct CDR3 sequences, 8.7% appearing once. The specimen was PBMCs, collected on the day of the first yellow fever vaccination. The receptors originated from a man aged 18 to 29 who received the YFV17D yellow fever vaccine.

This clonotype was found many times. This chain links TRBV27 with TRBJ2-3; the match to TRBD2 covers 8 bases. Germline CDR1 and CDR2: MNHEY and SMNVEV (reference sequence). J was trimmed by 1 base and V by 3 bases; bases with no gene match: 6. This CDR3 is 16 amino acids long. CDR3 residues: CASSLGVAGRTDTQYF. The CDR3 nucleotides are TGTGCCAGCAGTTTGGGCGTAGCGGGGCGCACAGATACGCAGTATTTT.

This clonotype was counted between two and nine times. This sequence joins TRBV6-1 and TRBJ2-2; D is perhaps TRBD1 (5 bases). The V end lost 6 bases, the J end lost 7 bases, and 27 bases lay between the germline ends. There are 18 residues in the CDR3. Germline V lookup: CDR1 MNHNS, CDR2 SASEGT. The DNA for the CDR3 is TGTGCCAGCAGCAAGGGGCCGAAAGACAGCCACTATTACGGGGAGCTGTTTTTT. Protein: CASSKGPKDSHYYGELFF.

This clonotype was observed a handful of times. CDR3 nucleotides: TGTGCCAGCAGTCCTGACAGGGGAACAACTTACGAGCAGTACGTC. Protein sequence: CASSPDRGTTYEQYV. The chain carries TRBV7-2 and TRBJ2-7; TRBD1 aligns across 8 bases. V was pared by 6 bases and J by 4 bases, with 11 bases of the junction left unmatched. Germline V gene sequence: CDR1 SGHTA, CDR2 FQGNSA. The CDR3 is 15 amino acids.

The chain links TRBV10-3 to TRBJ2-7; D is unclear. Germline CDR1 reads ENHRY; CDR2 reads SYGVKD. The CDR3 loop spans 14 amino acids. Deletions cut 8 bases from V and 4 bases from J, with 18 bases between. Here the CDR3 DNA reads TGTGCCATCTCCAACCTTAAGGGATCATACGAGCAGTACTTC. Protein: CAISNLKGSYEQYF.

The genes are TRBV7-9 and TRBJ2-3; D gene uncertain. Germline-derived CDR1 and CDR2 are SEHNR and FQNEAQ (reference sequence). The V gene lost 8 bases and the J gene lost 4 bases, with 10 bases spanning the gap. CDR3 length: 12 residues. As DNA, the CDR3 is TGTGCCAGCCAGCGCTTGTCAGATACGCAGTATTTT. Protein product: CASQRLSDTQYF.

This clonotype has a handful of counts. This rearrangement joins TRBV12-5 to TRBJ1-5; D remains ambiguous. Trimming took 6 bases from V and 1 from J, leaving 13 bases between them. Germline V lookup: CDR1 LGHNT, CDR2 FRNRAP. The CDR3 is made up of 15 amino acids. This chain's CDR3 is CASGLPSRSNQPQHF. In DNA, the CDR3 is TGTGCTAGTGGGTTGCCCTCCAGAAGCAATCAGCCCCAGCATTTT.

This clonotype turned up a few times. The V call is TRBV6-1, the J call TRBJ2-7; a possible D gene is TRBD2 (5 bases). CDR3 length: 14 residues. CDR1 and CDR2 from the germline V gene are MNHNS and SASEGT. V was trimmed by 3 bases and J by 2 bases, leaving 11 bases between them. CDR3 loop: CASSESGVTYEQYF. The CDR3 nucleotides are TGTGCCAGCAGTGAGTCCGGGGTGACCTACGAGCAGTACTTC.

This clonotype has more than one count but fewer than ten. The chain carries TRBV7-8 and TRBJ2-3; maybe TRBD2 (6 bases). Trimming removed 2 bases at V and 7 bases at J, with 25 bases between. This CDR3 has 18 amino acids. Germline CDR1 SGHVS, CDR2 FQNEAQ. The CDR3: CASSLPTLRSLALNTQYF. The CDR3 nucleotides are TGTGCCAGCAGCTTACCGACCCTCAGGTCCCTAGCGTTAAATACGCAGTATTTT.

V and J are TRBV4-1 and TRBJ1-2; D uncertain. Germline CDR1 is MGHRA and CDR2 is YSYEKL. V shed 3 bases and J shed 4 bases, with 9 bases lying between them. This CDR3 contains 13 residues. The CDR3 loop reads CASSQEGAYGYTF. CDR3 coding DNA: TGCGCCAGCAGCCAGGAGGGCGCCTATGGCTACACCTTC.

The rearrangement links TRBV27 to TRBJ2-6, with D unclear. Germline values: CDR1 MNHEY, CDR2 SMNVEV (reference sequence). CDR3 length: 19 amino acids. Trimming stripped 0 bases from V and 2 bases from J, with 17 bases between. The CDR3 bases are TGTGCCAGCAGTTTATCGTCCTTCGAACCCCCCACTGGGGCCAACGTCCTGACTTTC. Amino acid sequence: CASSLSSFEPPTGANVLTF.

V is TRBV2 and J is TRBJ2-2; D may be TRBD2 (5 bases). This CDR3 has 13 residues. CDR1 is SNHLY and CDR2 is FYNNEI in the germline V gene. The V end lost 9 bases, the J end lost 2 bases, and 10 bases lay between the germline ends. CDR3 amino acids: CARRGPNTGELFF. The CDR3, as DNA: TGTGCCAGACGGGGTCCTAACACCGGGGAGCTGTTTTTT.

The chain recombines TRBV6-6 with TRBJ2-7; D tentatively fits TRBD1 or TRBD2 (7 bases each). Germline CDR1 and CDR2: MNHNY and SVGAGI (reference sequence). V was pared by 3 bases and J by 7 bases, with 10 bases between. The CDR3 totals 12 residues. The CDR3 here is CASSYQGGEQYV. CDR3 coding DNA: TGTGCCAGCAGTTATCAGGGGGGGGAGCAGTACGTC.

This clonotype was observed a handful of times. The CDR3 region is CASSLASGQGREQFF. For the CDR3, the DNA is TGCGCCAGCAGCTTGGCCTCGGGACAGGGTAGGGAGCAGTTCTTC. The chain carries TRBV5-1 and TRBJ2-1, with TRBD1 matching 9 bases. The germline V gene has CDR1 SGHRS and CDR2 YFSETQ. The CDR3 covers 15 residues. Trimming took 0 bases from V and 10 from J; bases not matched to a gene: 8. Filled out from reference TRBV5-1 and TRBJ2-1, the complete variable domain reads KAGVTQTPRYLIKTRGQQVTLSCSPISGHRSVSWYQQTPGQGLQFLFEYFSETQRNKGNFPGRFSGRQFSNSRSEMNVSTLELGDSALYLCASSLASGQGREQFFGPGTRLTVL.

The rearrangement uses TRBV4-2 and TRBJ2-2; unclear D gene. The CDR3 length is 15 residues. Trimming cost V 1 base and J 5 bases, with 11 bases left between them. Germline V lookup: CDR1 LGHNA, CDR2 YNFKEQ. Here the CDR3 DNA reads TGTGCCAGCAGCCAAGTTTGGGGTAGAACCGGGGAGCTGTTTTTT. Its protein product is CASSQVWGRTGELFF.

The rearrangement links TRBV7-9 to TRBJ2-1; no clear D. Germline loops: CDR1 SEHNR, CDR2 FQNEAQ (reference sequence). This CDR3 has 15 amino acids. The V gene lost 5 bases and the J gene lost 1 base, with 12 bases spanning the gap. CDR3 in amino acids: CASSLRTQSYNEQFF. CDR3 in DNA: TGTGCCAGCAGCCTCCGGACCCAGTCCTACAATGAGCAGTTCTTC. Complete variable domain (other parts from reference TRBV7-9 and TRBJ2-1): DTGVSQNPRHKITKRGQNVTFRCDPISEHNRLYWYRQTLGQGPEFLTYFQNEAQLEKSRLLSDRFSAERPKGSFSTLEIQRTEQGDSAMYLCASSLRTQSYNEQFFGPGTRLTVL.

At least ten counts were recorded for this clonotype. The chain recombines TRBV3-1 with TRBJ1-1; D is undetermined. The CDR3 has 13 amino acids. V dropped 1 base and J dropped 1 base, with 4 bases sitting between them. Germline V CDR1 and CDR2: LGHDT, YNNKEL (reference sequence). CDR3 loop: CASSQGRNTEAFF. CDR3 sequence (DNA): TGTGCCAGCAGCCAAGGGAGGAACACTGAAGCTTTCTTT.

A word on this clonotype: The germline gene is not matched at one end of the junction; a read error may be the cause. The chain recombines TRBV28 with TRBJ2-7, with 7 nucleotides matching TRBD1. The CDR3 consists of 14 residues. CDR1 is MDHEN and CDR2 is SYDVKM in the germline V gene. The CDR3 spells CASMRGPNKYGQYF. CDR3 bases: TGTGCCAGCATGAGGGGGCCCAACAAGTACGGGCAGTACTTC.

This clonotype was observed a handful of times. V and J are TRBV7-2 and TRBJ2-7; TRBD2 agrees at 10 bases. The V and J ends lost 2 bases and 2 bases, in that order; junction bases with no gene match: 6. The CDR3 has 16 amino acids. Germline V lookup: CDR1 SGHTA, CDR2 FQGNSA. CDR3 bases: TGTGCCAGCAGCTTAAGCTCCCTAGCGGGAGCCTACGAGCAGTACTTC. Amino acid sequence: CASSLSSLAGAYEQYF.

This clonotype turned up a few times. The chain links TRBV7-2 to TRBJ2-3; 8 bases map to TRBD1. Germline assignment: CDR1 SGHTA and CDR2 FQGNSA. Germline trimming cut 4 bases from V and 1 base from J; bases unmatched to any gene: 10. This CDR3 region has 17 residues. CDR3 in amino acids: CASSWSTGVAGTDTQYF. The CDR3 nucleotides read TGTGCCAGCAGCTGGTCGACAGGGGTAGCCGGCACAGATACGCAGTATTTT.

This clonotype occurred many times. DNA of the CDR3: TGTGCCAGCAGCTTACCTCCTGGGACCGGGAACACTGAAGCTTTCTTT. It codes for CASSLPPGTGNTEAFF. The V call is TRBV7-8, the J call TRBJ1-1; tentative D call: TRBD1 (5 bases). This CDR3 is 16 amino acids long. CDR1 is SGHVS, CDR2 FQNEAQ, per germline. V was shortened by 2 bases and J by 1 base, with 14 bases between the two germline ends.

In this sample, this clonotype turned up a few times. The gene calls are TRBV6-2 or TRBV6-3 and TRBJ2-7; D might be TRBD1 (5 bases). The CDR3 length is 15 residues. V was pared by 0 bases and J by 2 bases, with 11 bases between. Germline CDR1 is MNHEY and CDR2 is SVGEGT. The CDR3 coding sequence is TGTGCCAGCAGTTACTCCCAGGGCTTACCCTACGAGCAGTACTTC. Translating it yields CASSYSQGLPYEQYF.

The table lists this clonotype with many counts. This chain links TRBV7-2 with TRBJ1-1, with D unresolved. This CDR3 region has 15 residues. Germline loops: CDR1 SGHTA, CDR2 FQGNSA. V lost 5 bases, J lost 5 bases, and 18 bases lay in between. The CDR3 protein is CASSLSASMRTEAFF. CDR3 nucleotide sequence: TGTGCCAGCAGCCTCTCGGCGAGCATGAGGACTGAAGCTTTCTTT.

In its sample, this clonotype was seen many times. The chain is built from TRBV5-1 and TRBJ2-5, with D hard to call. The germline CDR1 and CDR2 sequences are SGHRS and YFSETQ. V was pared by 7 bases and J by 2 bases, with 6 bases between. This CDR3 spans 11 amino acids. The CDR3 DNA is TGCGCCAGCCGGAATCAAGAGACCCAGTACTTC. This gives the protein CASRNQETQYF.

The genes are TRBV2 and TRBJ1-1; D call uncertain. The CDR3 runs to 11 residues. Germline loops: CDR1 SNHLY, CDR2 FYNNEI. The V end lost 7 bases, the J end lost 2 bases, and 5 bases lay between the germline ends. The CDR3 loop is CASTYNTEAFF. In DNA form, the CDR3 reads TGTGCCAGCACCTATAACACTGAAGCTTTCTTT.

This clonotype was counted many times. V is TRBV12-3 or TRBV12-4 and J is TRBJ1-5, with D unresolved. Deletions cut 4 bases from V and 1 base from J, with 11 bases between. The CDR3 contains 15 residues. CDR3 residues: CASSSQDGSNQPQHF. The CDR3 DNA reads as TGTGCCAGCAGTTCACAAGACGGGAGCAATCAGCCCCAGCATTTT.

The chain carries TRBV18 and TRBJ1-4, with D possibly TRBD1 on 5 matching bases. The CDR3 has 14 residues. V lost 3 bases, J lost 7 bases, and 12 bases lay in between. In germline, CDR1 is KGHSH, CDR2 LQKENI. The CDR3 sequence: CASSPMGPAEKLFF. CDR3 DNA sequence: TGTGCCAGCTCACCGATGGGGCCAGCTGAAAAACTGTTTTTT.

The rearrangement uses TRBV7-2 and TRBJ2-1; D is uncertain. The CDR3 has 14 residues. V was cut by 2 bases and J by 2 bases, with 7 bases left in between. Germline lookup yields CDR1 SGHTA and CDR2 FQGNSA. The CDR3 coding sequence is TGTGCCAGCAGCTTACTAAGTCCCTACAATGAGCAGTTCTTC. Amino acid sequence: CASSLLSPYNEQFF.

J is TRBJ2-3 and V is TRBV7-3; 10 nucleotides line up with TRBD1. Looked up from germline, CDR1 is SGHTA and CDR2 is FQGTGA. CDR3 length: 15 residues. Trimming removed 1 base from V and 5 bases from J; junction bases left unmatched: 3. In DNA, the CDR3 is TGTGCCAGCAGCTTAAGTGGACAGGGGGGAGATACGCAGTATTTT. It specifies CASSLSGQGGDTQYF.

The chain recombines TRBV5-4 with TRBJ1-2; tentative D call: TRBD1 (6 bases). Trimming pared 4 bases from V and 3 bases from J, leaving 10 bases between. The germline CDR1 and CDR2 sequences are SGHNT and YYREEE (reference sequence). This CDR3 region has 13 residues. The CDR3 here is CASSKGQDYGYTF. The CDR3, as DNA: TGTGCCAGCAGCAAGGGACAAGACTATGGCTACACCTTC.

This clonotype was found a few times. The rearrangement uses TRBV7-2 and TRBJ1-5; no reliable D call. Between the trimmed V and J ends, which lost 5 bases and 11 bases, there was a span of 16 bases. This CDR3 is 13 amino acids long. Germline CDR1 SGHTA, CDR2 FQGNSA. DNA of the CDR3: TGTGCCAGCAGCGTCGGAAGCCCTTTGGCCCAGCATTTT. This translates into CASSVGSPLAQHF.

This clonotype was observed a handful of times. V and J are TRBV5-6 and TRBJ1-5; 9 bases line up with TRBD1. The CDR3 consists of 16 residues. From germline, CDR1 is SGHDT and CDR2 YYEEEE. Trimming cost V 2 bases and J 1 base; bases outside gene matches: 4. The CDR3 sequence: CASSFGQGWSNQPQHF. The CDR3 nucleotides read TGTGCCAGCAGCTTTGGACAGGGGTGGAGCAATCAGCCCCAGCATTTT. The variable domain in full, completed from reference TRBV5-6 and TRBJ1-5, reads DAGVTQSPTHLIKTRGQQVTLRCSPKSGHDTVSWYQQALGQGPQFIFQYYEEEERQRGNFPDRFSGHQFPNYSSELNVNALLLGDSALYLCASSFGQGWSNQPQHFGDGTRLSIL.

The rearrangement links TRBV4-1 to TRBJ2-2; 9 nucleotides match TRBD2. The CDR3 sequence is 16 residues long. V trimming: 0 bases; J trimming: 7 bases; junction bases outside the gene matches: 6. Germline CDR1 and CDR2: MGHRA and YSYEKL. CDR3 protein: CASSQDFAGGNGELFF. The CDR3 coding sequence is TGCGCCAGCAGCCAAGATTTTGCGGGGGGGAACGGGGAGCTGTTTTTT.